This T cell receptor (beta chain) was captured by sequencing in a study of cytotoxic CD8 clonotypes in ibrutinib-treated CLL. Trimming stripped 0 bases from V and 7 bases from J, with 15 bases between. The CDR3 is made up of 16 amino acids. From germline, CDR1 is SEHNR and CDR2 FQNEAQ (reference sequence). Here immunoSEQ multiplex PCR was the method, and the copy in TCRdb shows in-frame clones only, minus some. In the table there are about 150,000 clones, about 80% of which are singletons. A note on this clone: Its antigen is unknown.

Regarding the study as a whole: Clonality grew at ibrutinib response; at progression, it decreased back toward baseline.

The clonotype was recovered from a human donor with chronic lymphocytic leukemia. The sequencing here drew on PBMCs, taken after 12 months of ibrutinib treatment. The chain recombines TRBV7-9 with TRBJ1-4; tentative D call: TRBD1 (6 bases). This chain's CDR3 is CASSLAKRGHSEKLFF. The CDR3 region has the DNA TGTGCCAGCAGCTTAGCAAAACGGGGGCATAGTGAAAAACTGTTTTTT.